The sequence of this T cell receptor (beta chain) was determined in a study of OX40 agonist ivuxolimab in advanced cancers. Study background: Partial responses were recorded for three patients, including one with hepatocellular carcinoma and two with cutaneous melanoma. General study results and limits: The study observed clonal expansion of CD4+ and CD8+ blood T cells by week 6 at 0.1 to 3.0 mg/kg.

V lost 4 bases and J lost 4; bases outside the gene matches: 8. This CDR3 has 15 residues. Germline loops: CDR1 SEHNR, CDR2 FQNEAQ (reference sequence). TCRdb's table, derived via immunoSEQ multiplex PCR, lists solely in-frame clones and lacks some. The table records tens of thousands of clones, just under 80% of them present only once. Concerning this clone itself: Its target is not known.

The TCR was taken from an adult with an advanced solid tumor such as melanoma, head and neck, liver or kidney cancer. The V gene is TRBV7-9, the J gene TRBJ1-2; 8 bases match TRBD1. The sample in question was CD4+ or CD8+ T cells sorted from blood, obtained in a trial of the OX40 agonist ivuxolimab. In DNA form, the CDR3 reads TGTGCCAGCAGCTCAACAGGGGGGCCGACCTATGGCTACACCTTC. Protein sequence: CASSSTGGPTYGYTF.